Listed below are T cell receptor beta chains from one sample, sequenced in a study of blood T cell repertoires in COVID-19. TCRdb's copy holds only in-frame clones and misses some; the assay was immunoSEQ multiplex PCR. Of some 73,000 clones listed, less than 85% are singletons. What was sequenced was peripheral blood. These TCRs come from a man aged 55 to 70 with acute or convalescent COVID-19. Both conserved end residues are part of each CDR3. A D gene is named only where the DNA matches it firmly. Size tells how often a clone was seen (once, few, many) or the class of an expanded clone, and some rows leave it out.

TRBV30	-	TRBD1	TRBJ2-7	CAWGQGGYEQYF	TGTGCCTGGGGACAGGGAGGCTACGAGCAGTACTTC
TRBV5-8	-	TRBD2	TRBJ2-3	CASSYGTSANIDTQYF	TGTGCCAGCAGCTACGGGACTAGCGCAAATATCGATACGCAGTATTTT
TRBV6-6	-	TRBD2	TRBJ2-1	CASSSAGRARPQFF	TGTGCCAGCAGTTCGGCCGGGAGGGCTCGTCCCCAGTTCTTC
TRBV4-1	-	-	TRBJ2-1	CASSRGGFRDEQFF	TGCGCCAGCAGCCGAGGGGGATTCCGGGATGAGCAGTTCTTC
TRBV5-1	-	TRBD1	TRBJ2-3	CASSRGTADTQYF	TGCGCCAGCAGCCGAGGGACAGCAGATACGCAGTATTTT
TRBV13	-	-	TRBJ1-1	CASSLVLSGSSNTEAFF	TGTGCCAGCAGCTTAGTTCTTTCCGGGAGTTCGAACACTGAAGCTTTCTTT
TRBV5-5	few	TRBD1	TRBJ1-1	CASSFEGTGGAEAFF	TGTGCCAGCAGCTTCGAGGGGACAGGGGGCGCTGAAGCTTTCTTT
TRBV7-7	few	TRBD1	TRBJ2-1	CASSGTGSGEQFF	TGTGCCAGCAGCGGGACAGGGTCGGGTGAGCAGTTCTTC
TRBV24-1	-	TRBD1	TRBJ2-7	CATSDFGTGGRNEQYF	TGTGCCACCAGTGATTTCGGGACAGGGGGCAGAAACGAGCAGTACTTC
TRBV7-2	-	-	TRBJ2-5	CASSLGRQQETQYF	TGTGCCAGCAGCCTCGGAAGACAGCAAGAGACCCAGTACTTC
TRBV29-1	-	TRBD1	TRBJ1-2	CSVEDRTGYGYTF	TGCAGCGTTGAAGATCGGACAGGCTATGGCTACACCTTC
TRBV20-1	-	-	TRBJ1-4	CSASGENNEKLFF	TGCAGTGCTAGTGGGGAGAATAATGAAAAACTGTTTTTT
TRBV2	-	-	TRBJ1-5	CASSEANFNQPQHF	TGTGCCAGCAGTGAAGCGAACTTCAATCAGCCCCAGCATTTT
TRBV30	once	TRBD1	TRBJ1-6	CAWSGPRGLANSPLHF	TGTGCCTGGAGTGGACCGAGGGGGCTGGCTAATTCACCCCTCCACTTT
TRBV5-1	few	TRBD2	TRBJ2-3	CASSLGLAGSTDTQYF	TGCGCCAGCAGCTTGGGTCTAGCGGGGTCCACAGATACGCAGTATTTT
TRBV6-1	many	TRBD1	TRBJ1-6	CASSETRTGSRSLHF	TGTGCCAGCAGTGAAACCCGGACAGGGAGTCGGTCCCTCCACTTT
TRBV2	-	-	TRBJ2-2	CASIVDLLTGELFF	TGTGCCAGCATTGTGGACTTACTAACCGGGGAGCTGTTTTTT
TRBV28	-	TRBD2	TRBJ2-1	CASSGRRDGGENEQFF	TGTGCCAGCAGCGGGAGGAGGGACGGGGGAGAAAATGAGCAGTTCTTC
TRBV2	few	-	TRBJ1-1	CASSNYVRTEAFF	TGTGCCAGCAGCAACTACGTGCGCACTGAAGCTTTCTTT
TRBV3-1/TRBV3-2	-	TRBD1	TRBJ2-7	CASSQDPGGYEQYF	TGTGCCAGCAGCCAGGATCCAGGGGGCTACGAGCAGTACTTC
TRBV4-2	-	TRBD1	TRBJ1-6	CASSQPDRVNSPLHF	TGTGCCAGCAGCCAACCTGACAGGGTTAATTCACCCCTCCACTTT
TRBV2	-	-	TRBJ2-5	CASSVVQVQETQYF	TGTGCCAGCAGTGTGGTACAAGTCCAAGAGACCCAGTACTTC
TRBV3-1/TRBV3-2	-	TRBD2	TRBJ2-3	CASSQDPRLGGTDTQYF	TGTGCCAGCAGCCAAGATCCCAGGTTGGGGGGGACAGATACGCAGTATTTT
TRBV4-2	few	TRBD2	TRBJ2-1	CASSHLGLAPEQFF	TGTGCCAGCAGCCACCTAGGACTAGCCCCAGAGCAGTTCTTC
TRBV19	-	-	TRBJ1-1	CASSLTDTEAFF	TGTGCCAGTAGTTTAACAGACACTGAAGCTTTCTTT
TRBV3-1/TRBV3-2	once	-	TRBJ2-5	CASSQDRGRGETQYF	TGTGCCAGCAGCCAAGATAGGGGCAGGGGAGAGACCCAGTACTTC
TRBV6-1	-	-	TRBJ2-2	CASSDDSEGSNTGELFF	TGTGCCAGCAGTGACGACAGCGAAGGCTCGAACACCGGGGAGCTGTTTTTT
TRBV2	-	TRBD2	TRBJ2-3	CASSELAGPDTQYF	TGTGCCAGCAGTGAACTAGCGGGTCCAGATACGCAGTATTTT
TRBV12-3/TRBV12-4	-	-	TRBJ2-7	CASSTPDTQQYF	TGTGCCAGCAGTACCCCGGACACCCAGCAGTACTTC
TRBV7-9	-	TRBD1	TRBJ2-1	CASSRDSSYNEQFF	TGTGCCAGCAGTAGGGACAGCTCCTACAATGAGCAGTTCTTC
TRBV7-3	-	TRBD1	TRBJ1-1	CASSLNGQGANTEAFF	TGTGCCAGCAGCCTTAACGGGCAGGGGGCGAACACTGAAGCTTTCTTT
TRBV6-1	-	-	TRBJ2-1	CASSEDAVIYEQFF	TGTGCCAGCAGCGAAGACGCGGTGATCTATGAGCAGTTCTTC
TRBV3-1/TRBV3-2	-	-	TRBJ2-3	CASSQVRGASTDTQYF	TGTGCCAGCAGCCAAGTACGGGGAGCTAGCACAGATACGCAGTATTTT
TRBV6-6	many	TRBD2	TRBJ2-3	CASSYEGGDTDTQYF	TGTGCCAGCAGTTACGAGGGAGGGGACACAGATACGCAGTATTTT
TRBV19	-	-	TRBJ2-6	CASSTYSSGANVLTF	TGTGCCAGTAGTACCTATAGCTCTGGGGCCAACGTCCTGACTTTC
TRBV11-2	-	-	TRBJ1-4	CASSLDLIPTGGANEKLFF	TGTGCCAGCAGCTTAGATCTTATCCCGACGGGGGGGGCTAATGAAAAACTGTTTTTT
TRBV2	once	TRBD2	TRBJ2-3	CASSGHGGDTQYF	TGTGCCAGCAGTGGACACGGGGGGGATACGCAGTATTTT
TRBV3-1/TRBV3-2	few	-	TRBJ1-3	CASSQEETGNTIYF	TGTGCCAGCAGCCAAGAGGAGACTGGAAACACCATATATTTT
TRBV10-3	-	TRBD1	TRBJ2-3	CAISEFRDRGPTDTQYF	TGTGCCATCAGTGAGTTCCGGGACAGGGGTCCCACAGATACGCAGTATTTT
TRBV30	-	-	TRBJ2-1	CAWSADNNNEQFF	TGTGCCTGGAGTGCCGACAATAACAATGAGCAGTTCTTC
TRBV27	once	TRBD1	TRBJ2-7	CASSWGTGGEQYF	TGTGCCAGCAGTTGGGGGACAGGGGGCGAGCAGTACTTC
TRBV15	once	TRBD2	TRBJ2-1	CATSRAARASGLHYNEQFF	TGTGCCACCAGCAGAGCAGCAAGGGCTAGCGGGTTGCACTACAATGAGCAGTTCTTC
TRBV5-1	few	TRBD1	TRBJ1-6	CASSSGQGQNSPLHF	TGCGCCAGCAGCAGTGGACAGGGACAGAATTCACCCCTCCACTTT
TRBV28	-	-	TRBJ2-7	CASCDSAYEQYF	TGTGCCAGCTGCGACAGTGCCTACGAGCAGTACTTC
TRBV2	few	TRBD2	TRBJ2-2	CARAWASGGAVDTGELFF	TGTGCCAGAGCGTGGGCCAGCGGGGGGGCCGTGGACACCGGGGAGCTGTTTTTT
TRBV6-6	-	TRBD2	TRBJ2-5	CASSPLPLAGVQETQYF	TGTGCCAGCAGTCCACTCCCCCTAGCGGGAGTCCAAGAGACCCAGTACTTC
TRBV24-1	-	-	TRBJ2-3	CATSVDNTDTQYF	TGTGCCACCAGTGTAGACAACACAGATACGCAGTATTTT
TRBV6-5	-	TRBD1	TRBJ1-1	CASSEDRNLEAFF	TGTGCCAGCAGCGAGGACAGGAATCTTGAAGCTTTCTTT
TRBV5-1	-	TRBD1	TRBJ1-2	CASSITTGADYGYTF	TGCGCCAGCAGCATAACGACAGGGGCGGACTATGGCTACACCTTC
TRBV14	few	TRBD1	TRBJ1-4	CASSPRQGTNEKLFF	TGTGCCAGCAGCCCCAGACAGGGAACTAATGAAAAACTGTTTTTT
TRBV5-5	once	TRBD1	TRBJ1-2	CASSKTGGADGYTF	TGTGCCAGCAGCAAGACAGGGGGCGCGGATGGCTACACCTTC
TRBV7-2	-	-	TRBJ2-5	CASSLASQETQYF	TGTGCCAGCAGCCTGGCCTCCCAAGAGACCCAGTACTTC
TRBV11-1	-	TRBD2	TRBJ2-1	CASSFSGRRNEQFF	TGTGCCAGCAGCTTCAGCGGGAGGCGCAATGAGCAGTTCTTC
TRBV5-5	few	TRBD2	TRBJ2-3	CASSFSGGADTQYF	TGTGCCAGCAGCTTTAGCGGGGGGGCAGATACGCAGTATTTT
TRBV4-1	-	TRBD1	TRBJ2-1	CASSPRDRDNNEQFF	TGCGCCAGCAGCCCCCGCGACAGGGATAACAATGAGCAGTTCTTC
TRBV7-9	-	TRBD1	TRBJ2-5	CASSLAQGLETQYF	TGTGCCAGCAGCTTAGCACAGGGGCTGGAGACCCAGTACTTC
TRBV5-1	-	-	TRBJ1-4	CASSLGLGREKLFF	TGCGCCAGCAGCTTGGGATTGGGGAGGGAAAAACTGTTTTTT